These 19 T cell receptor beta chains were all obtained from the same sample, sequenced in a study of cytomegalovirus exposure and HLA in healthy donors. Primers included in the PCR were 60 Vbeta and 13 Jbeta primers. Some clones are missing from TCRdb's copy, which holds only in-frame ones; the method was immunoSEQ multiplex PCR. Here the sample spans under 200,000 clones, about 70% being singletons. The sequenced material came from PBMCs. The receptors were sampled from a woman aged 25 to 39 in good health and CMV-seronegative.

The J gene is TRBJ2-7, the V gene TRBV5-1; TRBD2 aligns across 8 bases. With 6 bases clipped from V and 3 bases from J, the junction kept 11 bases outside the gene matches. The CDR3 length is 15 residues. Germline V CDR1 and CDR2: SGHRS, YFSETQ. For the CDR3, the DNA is TGCGCCAGCACCGCCACTGGCGGGGGGCACTACGAGCAGTACTTC. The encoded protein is CASTATGGGHYEQYF.

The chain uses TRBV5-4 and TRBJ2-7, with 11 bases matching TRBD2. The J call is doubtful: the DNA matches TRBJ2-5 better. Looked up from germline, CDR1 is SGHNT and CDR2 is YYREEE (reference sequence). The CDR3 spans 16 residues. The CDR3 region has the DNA TGTGCCAGCAGCTTGGGACTAGCGGGGCTCCAAGAGACCCAGTACTTC. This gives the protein CASSLGLAGLQETQYF.

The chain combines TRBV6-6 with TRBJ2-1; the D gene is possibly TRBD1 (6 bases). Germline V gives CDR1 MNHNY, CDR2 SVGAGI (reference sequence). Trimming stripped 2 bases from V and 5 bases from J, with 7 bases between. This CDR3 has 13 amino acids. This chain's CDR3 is CASSYGQNNEQFF. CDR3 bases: TGTGCCAGCAGTTACGGACAGAACAATGAGCAGTTCTTC.

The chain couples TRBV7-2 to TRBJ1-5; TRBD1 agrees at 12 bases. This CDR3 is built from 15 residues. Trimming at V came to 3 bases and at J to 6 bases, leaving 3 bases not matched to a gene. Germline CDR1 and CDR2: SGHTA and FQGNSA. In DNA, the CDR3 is TGTGCCAGCAGCTTCGGGACAGGGGGCCCTCAGCCCCAGCATTTT. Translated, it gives CASSFGTGGPQPQHF.

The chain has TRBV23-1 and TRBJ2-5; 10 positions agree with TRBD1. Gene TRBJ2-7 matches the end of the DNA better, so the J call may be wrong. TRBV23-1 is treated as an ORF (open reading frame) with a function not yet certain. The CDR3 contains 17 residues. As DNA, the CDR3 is TGCGCCAGCAGTCACATCCGAGGGACAGGGGCATCCTACGAGCAGTACTTC. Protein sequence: CASSHIRGTGASYEQYF.

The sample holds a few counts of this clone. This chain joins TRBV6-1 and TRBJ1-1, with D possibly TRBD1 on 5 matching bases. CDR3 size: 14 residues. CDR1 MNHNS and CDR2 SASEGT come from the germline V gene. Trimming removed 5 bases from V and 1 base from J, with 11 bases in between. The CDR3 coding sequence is TGTGCCAGCAGTCCTACCCAGGGGAACACTGAAGCTTTCTTT. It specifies CASSPTQGNTEAFF.

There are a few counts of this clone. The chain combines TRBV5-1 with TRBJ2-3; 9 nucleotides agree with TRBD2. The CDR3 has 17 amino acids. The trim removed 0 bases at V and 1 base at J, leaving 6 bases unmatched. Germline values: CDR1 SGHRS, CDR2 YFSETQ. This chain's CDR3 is CASSLGLAVDGTDTQYF. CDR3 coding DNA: TGCGCCAGCAGCTTGGGACTAGCGGTAGATGGCACAGATACGCAGTATTTT.

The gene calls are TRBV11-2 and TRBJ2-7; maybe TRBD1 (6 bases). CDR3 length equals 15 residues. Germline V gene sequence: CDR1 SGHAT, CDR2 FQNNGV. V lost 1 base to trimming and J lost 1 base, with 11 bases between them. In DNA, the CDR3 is TGTGCCAGCAGCTTAGGTTCGCAGGGGTCCTACGAGCAGTACTTC. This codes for CASSLGSQGSYEQYF.

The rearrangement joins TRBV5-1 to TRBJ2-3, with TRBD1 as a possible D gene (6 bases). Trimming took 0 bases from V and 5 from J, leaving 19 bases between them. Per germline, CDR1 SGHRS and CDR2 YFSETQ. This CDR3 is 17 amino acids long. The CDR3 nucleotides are TGCGCCAGCAGCTTGGGAGGTTATGGGGGCTTTGGAGATACGCAGTATTTT. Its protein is CASSLGGYGGFGDTQYF.

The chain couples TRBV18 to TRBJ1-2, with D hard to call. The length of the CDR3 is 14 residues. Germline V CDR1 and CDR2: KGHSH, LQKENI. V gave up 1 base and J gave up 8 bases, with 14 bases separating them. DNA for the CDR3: TGTGCCAGCTCACCACGAGAGACTAGCTCGGGCTACACCTTC. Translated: CASSPRETSSGYTF.

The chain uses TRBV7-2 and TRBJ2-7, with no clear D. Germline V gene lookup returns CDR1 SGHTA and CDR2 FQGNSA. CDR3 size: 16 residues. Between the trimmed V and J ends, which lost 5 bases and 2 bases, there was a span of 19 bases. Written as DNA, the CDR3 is TGTGCCAGCAGCCATATTCGTTGGGCAGGCACCTACGAGCAGTACTTC. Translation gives CASSHIRWAGTYEQYF.

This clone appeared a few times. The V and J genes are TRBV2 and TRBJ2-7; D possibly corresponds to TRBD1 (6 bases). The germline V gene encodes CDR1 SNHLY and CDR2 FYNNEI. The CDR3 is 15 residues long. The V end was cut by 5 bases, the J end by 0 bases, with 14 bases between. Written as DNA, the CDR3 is TGTGCCAGCAGTACAGGGCAGCGCGGCTCCTACGAGCAGTACTTC. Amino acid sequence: CASSTGQRGSYEQYF.

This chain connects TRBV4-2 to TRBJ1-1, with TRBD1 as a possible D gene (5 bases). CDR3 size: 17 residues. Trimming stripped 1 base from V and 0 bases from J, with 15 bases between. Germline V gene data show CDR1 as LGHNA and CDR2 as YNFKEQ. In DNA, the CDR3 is TGTGCCAGCAGCCAAGGTACTCACGACAGATTGAACACTGAAGCTTTCTTT. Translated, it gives CASSQGTHDRLNTEAFF.

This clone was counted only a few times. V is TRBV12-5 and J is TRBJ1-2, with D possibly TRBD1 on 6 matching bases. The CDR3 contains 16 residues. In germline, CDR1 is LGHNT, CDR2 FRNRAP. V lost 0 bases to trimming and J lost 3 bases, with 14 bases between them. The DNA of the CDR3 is TGTGCTAGTGGTTTGGTATCTGTACAGGGAGACTATGGCTACACCTTC. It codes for CASGLVSVQGDYGYTF.

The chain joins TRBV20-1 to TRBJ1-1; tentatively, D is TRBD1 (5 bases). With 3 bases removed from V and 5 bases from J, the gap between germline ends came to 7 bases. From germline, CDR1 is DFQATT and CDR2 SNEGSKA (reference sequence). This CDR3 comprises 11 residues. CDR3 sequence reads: CSARGRTEAFF. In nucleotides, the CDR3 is TGCAGTGCTAGGGGGCGAACTGAAGCTTTCTTT.

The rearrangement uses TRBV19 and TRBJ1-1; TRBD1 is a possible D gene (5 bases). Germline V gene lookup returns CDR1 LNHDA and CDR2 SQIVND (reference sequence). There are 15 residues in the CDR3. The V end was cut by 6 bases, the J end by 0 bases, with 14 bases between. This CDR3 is CASRFGAGLNTEAFF. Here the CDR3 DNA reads TGTGCCAGTAGATTTGGGGCAGGGCTGAACACTGAAGCTTTCTTT.

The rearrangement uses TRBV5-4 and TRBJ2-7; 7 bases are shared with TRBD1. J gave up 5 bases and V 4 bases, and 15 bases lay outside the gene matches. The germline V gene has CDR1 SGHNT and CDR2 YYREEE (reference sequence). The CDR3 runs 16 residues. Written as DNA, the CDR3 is TGTGCCAGCAGCCATTACCGTCACAGGGGATACCACGAGCAGTACTTC. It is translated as CASSHYRHRGYHEQYF.

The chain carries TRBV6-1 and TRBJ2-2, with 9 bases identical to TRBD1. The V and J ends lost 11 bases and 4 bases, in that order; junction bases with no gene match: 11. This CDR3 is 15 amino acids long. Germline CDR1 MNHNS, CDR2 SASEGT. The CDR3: CAGGGQGTGTGELFF. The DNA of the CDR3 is TGTGCCGGTGGGGGACAGGGAACGGGCACCGGGGAGCTGTTTTTT.

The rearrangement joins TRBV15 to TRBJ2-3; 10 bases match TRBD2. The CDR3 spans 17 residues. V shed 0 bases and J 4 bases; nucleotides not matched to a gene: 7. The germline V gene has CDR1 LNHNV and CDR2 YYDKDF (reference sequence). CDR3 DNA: TGTGCCACCAGCAGAGATGGGCCAGCGGGAGGGGCAGATACGCAGTATTTT. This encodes CATSRDGPAGGADTQYF.